These 5 T cell receptor beta chains were sequenced from one sample in a study of cytomegalovirus exposure and HLA in healthy donors. Primers for the PCR totalled 60 Vbeta and 13 Jbeta. The table came from immunoSEQ multiplex PCR; TCRdb's copy has only in-frame clones and leaves some out. The profile shows some 150,000 clones, roughly 83% of them singletons. Sequenced sample: PBMCs. The source is a man in his thirties or forties in good health and CMV-seropositive.

This rearrangement joins TRBV30 to TRBJ2-7; D is possibly TRBD2 (5 bases). Germline CDR1 is GTSNPN and CDR2 is SVGIG (reference sequence). Trimming stripped 2 bases from V and 3 bases from J, with 8 bases between. The CDR3 spans 12 residues. The CDR3: CAWSRDFYEQYF. In DNA form, the CDR3 reads TGTGCCTGGAGTCGGGATTTCTACGAGCAGTACTTC.

The chain uses TRBV7-9 and TRBJ2-6; 9 bases fit TRBD1. Germline V CDR1 and CDR2: SEHNR, FQNEAQ (reference sequence). V was clipped by 5 bases and J by 1 base; unmatched bases: 12. This CDR3 is 19 amino acids long. CDR3 nucleotide sequence: TGTGCCAGCAGCCCGGGACAGGGAGGTATCGTGTCTGGGGCCAACGTCCTGACTTTC. It codes for CASSPGQGGIVSGANVLTF.

Of note for this clone: The junction differs from germline at one of its ends, possibly a read error. This chain links TRBV14 with TRBJ1-2, with D uncertain. CDR1 is SGHDN and CDR2 is FVKESK in the germline V gene. CDR3 length: 13 residues. The CDR3 DNA sequence: TGTGCCAGCAGACAAGGACGCGGATATGGCTACACCTTC. It specifies CASRQGRGYGYTF.

The chain has TRBV5-8 and TRBJ1-2; D not certain. Trimming cost V 3 bases and J 11 bases, with 8 bases left between them. Germline loops: CDR1 SGHTS, CDR2 YDEGEE. The CDR3 has 10 residues. The CDR3 is CASSWAGYTF. Here the CDR3 DNA reads TGTGCCAGCAGCTGGGCGGGGTACACCTTC.

This clone was picked up a small number of times. Other DNA sequences within the sample encode an identical CDR3. The chain recombines TRBV27 with TRBJ2-5; TRBD1 matches at 12 bases. The length of the CDR3 is 15 residues. Germline lookup yields CDR1 MNHEY and CDR2 SMNVEV (reference sequence). Unmatched junction bases numbered 5, after V lost 4 bases and J lost 5 bases. The CDR3 loop is CASSSGTGGVETQYF. The CDR3 nucleotides read TGTGCCAGCAGTTCGGGGACAGGGGGCGTGGAGACCCAGTACTTC.